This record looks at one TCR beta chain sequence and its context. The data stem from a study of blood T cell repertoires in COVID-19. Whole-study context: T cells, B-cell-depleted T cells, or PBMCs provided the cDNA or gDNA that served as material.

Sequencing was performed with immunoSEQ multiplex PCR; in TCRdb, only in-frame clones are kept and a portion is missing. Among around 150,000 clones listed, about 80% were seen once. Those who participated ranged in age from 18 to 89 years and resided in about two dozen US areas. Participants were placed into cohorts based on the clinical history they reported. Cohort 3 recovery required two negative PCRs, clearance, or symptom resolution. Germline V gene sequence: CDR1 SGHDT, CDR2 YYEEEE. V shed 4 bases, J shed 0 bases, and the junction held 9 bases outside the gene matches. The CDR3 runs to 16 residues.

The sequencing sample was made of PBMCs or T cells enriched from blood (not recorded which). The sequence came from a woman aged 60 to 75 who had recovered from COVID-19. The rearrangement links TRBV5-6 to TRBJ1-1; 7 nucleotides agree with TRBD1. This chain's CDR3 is CASSPGDRRMNTEAFF. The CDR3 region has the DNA TGTGCCAGCAGCCCGGGGGACAGAAGAATGAACACTGAAGCTTTCTTT. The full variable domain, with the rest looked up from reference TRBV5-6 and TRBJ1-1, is DAGVTQSPTHLIKTRGQQVTLRCSPKSGHDTVSWYQQALGQGPQFIFQYYEEEERQRGNFPDRFSGHQFPNYSSELNVNALLLGDSALYLCASSPGDRRMNTEAFFGQGTRLTVV.